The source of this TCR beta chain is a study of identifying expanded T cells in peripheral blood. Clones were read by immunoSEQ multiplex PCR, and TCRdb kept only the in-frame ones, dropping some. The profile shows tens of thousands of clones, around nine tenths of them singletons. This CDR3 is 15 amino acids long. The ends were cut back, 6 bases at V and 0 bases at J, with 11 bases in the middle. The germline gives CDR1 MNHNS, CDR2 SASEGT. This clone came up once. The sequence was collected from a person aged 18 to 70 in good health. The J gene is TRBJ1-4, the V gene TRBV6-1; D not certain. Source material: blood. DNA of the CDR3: TGTGCCAGCAGAGTACAGCAAGCAACTAATGAAAAACTGTTTTTT. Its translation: CASRVQQATNEKLFF.